A selection of T cell receptor beta chains follows, all from one sample in a study of blood T cells in healthy people across ages. From the 5' RACE reads, TCRdb called clonotypes with MiXCR, one entry per CDR3 protein. The sample consists of around 1,100,000 distinct CDR3 sequences, more than 30% of them appearing once. The specimen was blood. Every receptor here comes from a man between 18 and 35 years old in good health. The CDR3 runs from the conserved cysteine through the conserved F or W. Fields, in order: D gene, J gene, clone size, V gene, CDR3 protein, CDR3 DNA. A D gene is named only where the DNA matches it firmly. For some rows the clone size is stated as once, few or many, or as a class when expanded; others skip it.

TRBD1 TRBJ2-1 few TRBV5-1 CASSFYQTGGSNEQFF TGCGCCAGCAGCTTCTACCAAACAGGGGGGTCGAATGAGCAGTTCTTC
- TRBJ1-2 - TRBV6-5 CASRRGGIGYGYTF TGTGCCAGCAGGAGGGGGGGCATTGGTTATGGCTACACCTTC
- TRBJ2-4 many TRBV10-3 CASADGQLLAKNIQYF TGTGCCAGCGCCGACGGACAACTTCTAGCCAAAAACATTCAGTACTTC
TRBD1 TRBJ2-7 few TRBV7-9 CASSLERQGAAYEQYF TGTGCCAGCAGCTTAGAAAGACAGGGGGCCGCATACGAGCAGTACTTC
TRBD1 TRBJ1-1 - TRBV6-1 CASSGGRTGGTEAFF TGTGCCAGCAGTGGAGGAAGGACAGGGGGGACTGAAGCTTTCTTT
- TRBJ1-1 - TRBV2 CASSDYEGDRAFF TGTGCCAGCAGTGATTACGAAGGGGATCGGGCTTTCTTT
- TRBJ1-1 - TRBV7-9 CALWGGKNTEAFF TGTGCCCTCTGGGGTGGCAAGAACACTGAAGCTTTCTTT
TRBD1 TRBJ1-1 few TRBV12-3/TRBV12-4 CASSPRTGSTPEAFF TGTGCCAGCAGTCCACGGACAGGGTCTACACCTGAAGCTTTCTTT
- TRBJ1-6 few TRBV20-1 CSASYRSTEGSPLHF TGCAGTGCTAGTTACAGGTCCACCGAAGGGTCACCCCTCCACTTT
TRBD2 TRBJ2-1 few TRBV10-3 CAIRPSGGDYNEQFF TGTGCCATCCGTCCCTCTGGGGGGGACTACAATGAGCAGTTCTTC
- TRBJ1-1 - TRBV7-3 CASSIGGLRRTEAFF TGTGCCAGCAGCATAGGGGGATTGAGACGGACTGAAGCTTTCTTT
- TRBJ1-5 few TRBV4-2 CASSQERRIRQPQHF TGTGCCAGCAGCCAAGAACGACGGATAAGACAGCCCCAGCATTTT
TRBD2 TRBJ2-7 - TRBV28 CASSLPPSGEYEQYF TGTGCCAGCAGTTTACCGCCTAGCGGTGAATACGAGCAGTACTTC
- TRBJ2-3 once TRBV5-1 CASSLGIDGYTDTQYF TGCGCCAGCAGCTTGGGTATTGACGGTTACACAGATACGCAGTATTTT
TRBD2 TRBJ2-3 - TRBV9 CASSISGSGEVTDTQYF TGTGCCAGCAGCATATCCGGTAGCGGGGAAGTCACAGATACGCAGTATTTT
- TRBJ1-5 - TRBV4-3 CAGSQDITSNQPQHF TGCGCCGGCAGCCAAGATATAACTAGCAATCAGCCCCAGCATTTC
TRBD1 TRBJ2-4 - TRBV2 CASRAGQGFLAKNIQYF TGTGCCAGCAGAGCGGGACAGGGGTTTCTAGCCAAAAACATTCAGTACTTC
- TRBJ1-1 - TRBV5-6 CASSLGNPEAFF TGTGCCAGCAGCTTAGGGAACCCTGAAGCTTTCTTT
TRBD2 TRBJ2-3 - TRBV6-6 CASRPSGGWDTDTQYF TGTGCCAGCAGGCCATCGGGGGGGTGGGACACAGATACGCAGTATTTT